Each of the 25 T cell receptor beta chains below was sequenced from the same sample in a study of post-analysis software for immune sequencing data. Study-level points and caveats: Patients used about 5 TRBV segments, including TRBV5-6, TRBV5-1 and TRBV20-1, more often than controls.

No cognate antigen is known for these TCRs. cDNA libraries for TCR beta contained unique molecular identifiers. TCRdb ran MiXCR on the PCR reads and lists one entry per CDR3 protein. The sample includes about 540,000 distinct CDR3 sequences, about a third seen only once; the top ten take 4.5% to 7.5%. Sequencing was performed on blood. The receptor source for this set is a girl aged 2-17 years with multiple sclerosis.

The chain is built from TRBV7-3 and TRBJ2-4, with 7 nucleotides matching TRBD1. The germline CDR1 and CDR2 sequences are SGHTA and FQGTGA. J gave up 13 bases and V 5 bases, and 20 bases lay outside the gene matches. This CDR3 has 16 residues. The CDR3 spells CASSLFGGRGSREQYF. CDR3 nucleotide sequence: TGTGCCAGCAGCCTATTTGGCGGCAGGGGGTCGCGAGAGCAGTACTTC.

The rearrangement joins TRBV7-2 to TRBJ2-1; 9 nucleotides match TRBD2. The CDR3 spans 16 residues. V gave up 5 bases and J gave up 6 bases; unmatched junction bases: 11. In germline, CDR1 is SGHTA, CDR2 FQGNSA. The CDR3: CASSADRAGGLNEQFF. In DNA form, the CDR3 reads TGTGCCAGCAGCGCCGACCGAGCGGGGGGCCTCAATGAGCAGTTCTTC.

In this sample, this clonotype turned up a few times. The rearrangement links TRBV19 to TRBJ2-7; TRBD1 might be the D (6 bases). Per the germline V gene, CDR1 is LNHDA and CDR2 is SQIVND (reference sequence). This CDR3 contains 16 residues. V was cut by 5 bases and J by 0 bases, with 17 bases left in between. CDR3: CASSLNLLTGSYEQYF. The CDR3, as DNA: TGTGCCAGTAGTTTAAATCTCCTGACAGGCTCCTACGAGCAGTACTTC.

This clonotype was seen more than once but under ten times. The CDR3: CASSYSGTGLHF. The DNA of the CDR3 is TGTGCCAGCAGTTACTCCGGGACAGGGCTCCACTTT. This rearrangement joins TRBV27 to TRBJ1-6; the match to TRBD1 covers 9 bases. This CDR3 is 12 amino acids long. The trim removed 4 bases at V and 16 bases at J, leaving 5 bases unmatched. Germline loops: CDR1 MNHEY, CDR2 SMNVEV (reference sequence).

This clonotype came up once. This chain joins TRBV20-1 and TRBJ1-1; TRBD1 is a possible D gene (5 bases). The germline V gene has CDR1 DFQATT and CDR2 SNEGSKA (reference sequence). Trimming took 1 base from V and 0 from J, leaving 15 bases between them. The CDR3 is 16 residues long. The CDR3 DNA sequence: TGCAGTGCTAGAGGCGGGGCAGAGACTTTGAACACTGAAGCTTTCTTT. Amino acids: CSARGGAETLNTEAFF.

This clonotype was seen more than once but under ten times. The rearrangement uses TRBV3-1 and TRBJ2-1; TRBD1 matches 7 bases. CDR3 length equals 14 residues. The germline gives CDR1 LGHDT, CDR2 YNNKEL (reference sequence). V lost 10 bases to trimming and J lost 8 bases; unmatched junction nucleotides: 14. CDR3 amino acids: CATIGPGTDHEQFF. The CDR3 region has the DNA TGTGCCACCATCGGCCCCGGGACAGATCATGAGCAGTTCTTC.

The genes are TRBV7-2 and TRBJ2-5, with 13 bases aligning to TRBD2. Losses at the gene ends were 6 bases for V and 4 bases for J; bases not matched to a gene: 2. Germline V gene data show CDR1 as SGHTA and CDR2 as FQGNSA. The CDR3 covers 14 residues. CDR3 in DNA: TGTGCCAGCAGACTAGCGGGGGGGCGAGAGACCCAGTACTTC. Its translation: CASRLAGGRETQYF.

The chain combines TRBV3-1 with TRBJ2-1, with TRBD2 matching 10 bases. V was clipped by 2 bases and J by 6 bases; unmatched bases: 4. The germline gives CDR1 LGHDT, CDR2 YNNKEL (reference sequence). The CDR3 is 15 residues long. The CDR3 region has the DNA TGTGCCAGCAGCCAAAGCGGGGGGGCCTCCAATGAGCAGTTCTTC. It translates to CASSQSGGASNEQFF.

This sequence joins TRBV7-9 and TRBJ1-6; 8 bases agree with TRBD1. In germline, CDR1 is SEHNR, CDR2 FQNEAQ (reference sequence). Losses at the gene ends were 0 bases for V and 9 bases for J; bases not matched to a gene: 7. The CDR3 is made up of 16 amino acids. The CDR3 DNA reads TGTGCCAGCAGCTTAGCTCGGACAGGGAAGAGTTCACCCCTCCACTTT. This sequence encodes CASSLARTGKSSPLHF. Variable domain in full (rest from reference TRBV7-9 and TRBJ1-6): DTGVSQNPRHKITKRGQNVTFRCDPISEHNRLYWYRQTLGQGPEFLTYFQNEAQLEKSRLLSDRFSAERPKGSFSTLEIQRTEQGDSAMYLCASSLARTGKSSPLHFGNGTRLTVT.

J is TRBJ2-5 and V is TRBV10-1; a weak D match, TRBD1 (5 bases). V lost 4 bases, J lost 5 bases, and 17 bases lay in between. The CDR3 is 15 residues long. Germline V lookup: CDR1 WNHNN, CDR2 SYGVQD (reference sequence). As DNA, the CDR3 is TGCGCCAGCAGTGGGAGCGTGGGGCTTAGGGAGACCCAGTACTTC. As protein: CASSGSVGLRETQYF.

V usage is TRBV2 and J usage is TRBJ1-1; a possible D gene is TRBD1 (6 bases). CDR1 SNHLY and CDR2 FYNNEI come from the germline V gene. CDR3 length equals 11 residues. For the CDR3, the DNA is TGTGGGGGGCCCCCCGGGGCTGAAGCTTTCTTT. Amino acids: CGGPPGAEAFF.

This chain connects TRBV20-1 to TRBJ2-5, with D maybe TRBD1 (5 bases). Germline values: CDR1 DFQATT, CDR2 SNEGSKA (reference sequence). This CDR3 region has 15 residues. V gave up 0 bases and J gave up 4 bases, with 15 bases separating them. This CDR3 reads CSARDRDSSLETQYF. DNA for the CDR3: TGCAGTGCTAGAGACCGCGACAGCAGTTTAGAGACCCAGTACTTC.

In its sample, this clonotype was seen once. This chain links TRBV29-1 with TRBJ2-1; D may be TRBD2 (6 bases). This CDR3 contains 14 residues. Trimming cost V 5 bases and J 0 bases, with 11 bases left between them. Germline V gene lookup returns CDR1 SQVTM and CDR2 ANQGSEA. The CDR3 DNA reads TGCAGCGTTATTAGCGGTAACTCCTACAATGAGCAGTTCTTC. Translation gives CSVISGNSYNEQFF.

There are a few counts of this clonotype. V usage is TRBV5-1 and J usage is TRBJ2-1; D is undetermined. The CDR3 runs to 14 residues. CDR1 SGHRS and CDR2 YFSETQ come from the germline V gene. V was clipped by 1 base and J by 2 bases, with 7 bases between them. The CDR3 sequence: CASSLQATYNEQFF. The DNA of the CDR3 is TGCGCCAGCAGCTTGCAGGCGACCTACAATGAGCAGTTCTTC.

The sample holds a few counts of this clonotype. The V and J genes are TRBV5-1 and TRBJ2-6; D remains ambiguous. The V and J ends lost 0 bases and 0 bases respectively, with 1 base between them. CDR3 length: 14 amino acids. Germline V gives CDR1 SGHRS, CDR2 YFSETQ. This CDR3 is CASSLVSGANVLTF. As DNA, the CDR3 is TGCGCCAGCAGCTTGGTCTCTGGGGCCAACGTCCTGACTTTC.

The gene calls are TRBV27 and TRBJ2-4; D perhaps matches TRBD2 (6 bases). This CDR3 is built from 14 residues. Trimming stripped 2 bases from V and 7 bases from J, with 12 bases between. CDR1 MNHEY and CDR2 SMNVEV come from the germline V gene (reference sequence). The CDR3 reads CASSLGGEVNIQYF. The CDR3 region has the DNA TGTGCCAGCAGTTTAGGAGGGGAGGTTAACATTCAGTACTTC.

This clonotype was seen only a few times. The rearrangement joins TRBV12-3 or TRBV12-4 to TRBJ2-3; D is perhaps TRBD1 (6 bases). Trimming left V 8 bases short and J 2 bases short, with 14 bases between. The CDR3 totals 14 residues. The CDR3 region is CASARGSPTDTQYF. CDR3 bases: TGTGCCAGCGCCAGGGGATCCCCCACAGATACGCAGTATTTT.

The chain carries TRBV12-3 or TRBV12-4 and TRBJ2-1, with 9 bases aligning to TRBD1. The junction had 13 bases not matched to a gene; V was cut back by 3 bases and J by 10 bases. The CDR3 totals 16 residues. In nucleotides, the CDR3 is TGTGCCAGCAGTTTCCTGGGCCCGGACAGGGGTGACGAGCAGTTCTTC. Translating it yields CASSFLGPDRGDEQFF.

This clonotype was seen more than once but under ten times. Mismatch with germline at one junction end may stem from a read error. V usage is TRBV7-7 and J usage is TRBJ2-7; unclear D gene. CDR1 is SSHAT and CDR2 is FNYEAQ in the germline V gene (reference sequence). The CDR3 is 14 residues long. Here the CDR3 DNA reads TGTGCTAGCAGCCCTGGACCCTATTCCTACGAGCAGTACTTC. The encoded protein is CASSPGPYSYEQYF.

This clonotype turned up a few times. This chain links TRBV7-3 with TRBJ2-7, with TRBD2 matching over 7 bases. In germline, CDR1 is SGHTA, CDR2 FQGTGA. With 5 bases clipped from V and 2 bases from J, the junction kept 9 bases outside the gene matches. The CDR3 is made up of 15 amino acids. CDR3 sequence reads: CASSTDTGGTYEQYF. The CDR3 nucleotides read TGTGCCAGCAGCACAGACACGGGGGGAACCTACGAGCAGTACTTC.

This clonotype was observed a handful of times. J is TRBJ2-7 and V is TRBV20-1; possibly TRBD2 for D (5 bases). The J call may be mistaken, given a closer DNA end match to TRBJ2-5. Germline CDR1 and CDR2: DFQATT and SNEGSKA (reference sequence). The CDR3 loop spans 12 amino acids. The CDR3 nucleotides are TGCAGTGCTAGGAAGGAGGAGGAGACCCAGTACTTC. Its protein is CSARKEEETQYF.

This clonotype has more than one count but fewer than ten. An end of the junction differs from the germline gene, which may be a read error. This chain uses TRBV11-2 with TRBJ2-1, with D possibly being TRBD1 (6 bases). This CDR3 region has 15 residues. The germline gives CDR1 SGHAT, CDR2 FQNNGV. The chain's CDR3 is CASNLIRGSGNEQFF. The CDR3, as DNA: TGTGCCAGCAACTTAATCAGGGGATCAGGCAATGAGCAGTTCTTC.

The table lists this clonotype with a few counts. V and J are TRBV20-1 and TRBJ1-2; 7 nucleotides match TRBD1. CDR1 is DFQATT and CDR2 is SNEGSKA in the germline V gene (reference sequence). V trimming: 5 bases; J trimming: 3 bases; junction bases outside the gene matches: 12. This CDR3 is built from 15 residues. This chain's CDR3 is CSALPRDRGDYGYTF. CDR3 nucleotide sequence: TGCAGTGCTCTCCCCCGGGACAGAGGGGACTATGGCTACACCTTC.

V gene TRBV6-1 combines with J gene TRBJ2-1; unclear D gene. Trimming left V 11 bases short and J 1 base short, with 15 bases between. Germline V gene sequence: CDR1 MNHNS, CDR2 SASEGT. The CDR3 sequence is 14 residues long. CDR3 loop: CAGKNPGSYNEQFF. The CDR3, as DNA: TGTGCCGGCAAAAACCCTGGTTCCTACAATGAGCAGTTCTTC.

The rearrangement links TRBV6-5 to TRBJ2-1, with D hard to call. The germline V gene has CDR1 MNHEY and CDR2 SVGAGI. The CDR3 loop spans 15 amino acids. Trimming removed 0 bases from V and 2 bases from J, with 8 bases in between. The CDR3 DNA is TGTGCCAGCAGTTACTCCGCAGGTACCTACAATGAGCAGTTCTTC. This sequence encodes CASSYSAGTYNEQFF.